A single sample is the source of the 9 T cell receptor beta chains below, sequenced in a study of T cells after yellow fever vaccination. Via MiXCR, TCRdb re-called the 5' RACE reads, giving one row per CDR3 protein. The sample comprises approximately 250,000 distinct CDR3 sequences, 3.6% of which are singletons, and about a fifth rests with the top ten. Sequencing used PBMCs, obtained 15 days after the yellow fever booster vaccination. The source of these receptors is a man aged 18 to 30 who received the YFV17D yellow fever vaccine.

This clonotype was counted at least ten times. This chain uses TRBV12-3 or TRBV12-4 with TRBJ2-1; D ambiguous. The CDR3 totals 15 residues. V lost 3 bases, J lost 7 bases, and 16 bases lay in between. The CDR3 sequence: CASSFDGGWSNEQFF. The CDR3 nucleotides are TGTGCCAGCAGTTTTGACGGTGGGTGGTCTAATGAGCAGTTCTTC.

This clonotype appeared many times. This chain uses TRBV24-1 with TRBJ1-1; D not resolved. V lost 2 bases and J lost 4, with 7 bases in between. The CDR3 loop spans 13 amino acids. Germline V CDR1 and CDR2: KGHDR, SFDVKD. The CDR3 here is CATSDSWGTEAFF. The DNA of the CDR3 is TGTGCCACCAGTGATTCATGGGGCACTGAAGCTTTCTTT.

This clonotype was observed at least ten times. CDR3 sequence (DNA): TGCGCCAGCAGCCAAATTACTGGGACTAGCGGCGGTGGCGGGGAGCTGTTTTTT. Translated: CASSQITGTSGGGGELFF. The rearrangement uses TRBV4-3 and TRBJ2-2; 11 bases align to TRBD2. The junction had 12 bases not matched to a gene; V was cut back by 2 bases and J by 7 bases. The CDR3 sequence is 18 residues long. Germline CDR1 is LGHNA and CDR2 is YSLEER.

This clonotype was counted ten times or more. CDR3 in DNA: TGCGCCAGCAGCCTTAAAGGGGGACCGATGAACACTGAAGCTTTCTTT. Translation gives CASSLKGGPMNTEAFF. The V gene is TRBV4-3, the J gene TRBJ1-1, with D possibly TRBD1 on 6 matching bases. Germline V gives CDR1 LGHNA, CDR2 YSLEER. This CDR3 region has 16 residues. With 4 bases removed from V and 0 bases from J, the gap between germline ends came to 15 bases.

This clonotype was picked up a small number of times. The chain couples TRBV18 to TRBJ2-2, with a weak D call TRBD1 (6 bases). This CDR3 has 18 amino acids. Germline V gene sequence: CDR1 KGHSH, CDR2 LQKENI. The V gene lost 3 bases and the J gene lost 0 bases, with 17 bases spanning the gap. This chain's CDR3 is CASSPVGIGTPNTGELFF. CDR3 coding DNA: TGTGCCAGCTCACCGGTCGGTATAGGGACACCGAACACCGGGGAGCTGTTTTTT.

This clonotype was seen ten or more times. V usage is TRBV2 and J usage is TRBJ2-3; D is uncertain. Germline-derived CDR1 and CDR2 are SNHLY and FYNNEI. V lost 5 bases and J lost 1, with 10 bases in between. The CDR3 sequence is 14 residues long. CDR3 in amino acids: CASSRTGRTDTQYF. The CDR3 region has the DNA TGTGCCAGCAGTCGGACGGGTCGCACAGATACGCAGTATTTT.

This clonotype was seen repeatedly, ten times or more. The chain has TRBV29-1 and TRBJ2-1; 9 nucleotides match TRBD1. Germline CDR1 SQVTM, CDR2 ANQGSEA. Losses at the gene ends were 4 bases for V and 6 bases for J; bases not matched to a gene: 7. The CDR3 contains 14 residues. The CDR3 region is CSVVDWDRANEQFF. The CDR3 DNA reads as TGCAGCGTTGTAGATTGGGACAGGGCCAATGAGCAGTTCTTC.

In DNA form, the CDR3 reads TGCGCCAGCAGCAACCGGGACATACATTACGAGCAGTACTTC. Translation: CASSNRDIHYEQYF. The chain joins TRBV5-1 to TRBJ2-7; TRBD1 might be the D (6 bases). CDR1 and CDR2 from the germline V gene are SGHRS and YFSETQ. This CDR3 contains 14 residues. V was pared by 4 bases and J by 4 bases, with 15 bases between.

This clonotype came up many times. This chain uses TRBV12-3 or TRBV12-4 with TRBJ1-3, with a weak D call TRBD1 (6 bases). The CDR3 sequence is 14 residues long. Trimming pared 7 bases from V and 5 bases from J, leaving 15 bases between. In DNA, the CDR3 is TGTGCCAGCAAAAACAGGGAGGGTAGAAACACCATATATTTT. Amino acid sequence: CASKNREGRNTIYF.